The clone carrying this T cell receptor beta chain turned up a few times. What it binds is not known. The data were obtained in a study of CD8 T cells in ankylosing spondylitis. TCRdb ran MiXCR on the 5' RACE reads and lists one entry per CDR3 protein. This table holds roughly 240,000 distinct CDR3 sequences, over 30% found once. Findings of the study overall: One TCR beta motif, made up of several highly homologous variants, appeared characteristic of ankylosing spondylitis blood.

Trimming took 1 base from V and 0 from J, leaving 7 bases between them. The CDR3 sequence is 15 residues long. Germline CDR1 MNHEY, CDR2 SVGAGI. The chain has TRBV6-5 and TRBJ2-4, with D perhaps matching TRBD2 (6 bases). Sequencing was carried out using blood, either unsorted or a sorted T cell fraction (not recorded which). The sequence came from a male donor with ankylosing spondylitis or in good health (not recorded which). The CDR3 is CASSYWGEAKNIQYF. The CDR3, as DNA: TGTGCCAGCAGTTACTGGGGGGAAGCCAAAAACATTCAGTACTTC.